This TCR beta chain was found in a study of blood T cell repertoires in COVID-19. For the study at large: PBMCs, B-cell-depleted T cells, or T cells provided the cDNA or gDNA that made up the material.

Method: immunoSEQ multiplex PCR; TCRdb's copy keeps in-frame clones and lacks some. The sample lists about 300,000 clones; roughly 89% were seen once. The germline CDR1 and CDR2 sequences are SGHRS and YFSETQ. The CDR3 sequence is 15 residues long. Trimming stripped 1 base from V and 2 bases from J, with 12 bases between. This clone was seen more than once but under ten times. During active infection, Seattle patients enrolled and were then monitored through disease. The source of this sequence is a woman younger than 45 with COVID-19, enrolled during active disease. The chain recombines TRBV5-1 with TRBJ2-5, with unresolved D. Sample: peripheral blood. For the CDR3, the DNA is TGCGCCAGCAGCTTGTTTAGTATGGTACAAGAGACCCAGTACTTC. Protein product: CASSLFSMVQETQYF.